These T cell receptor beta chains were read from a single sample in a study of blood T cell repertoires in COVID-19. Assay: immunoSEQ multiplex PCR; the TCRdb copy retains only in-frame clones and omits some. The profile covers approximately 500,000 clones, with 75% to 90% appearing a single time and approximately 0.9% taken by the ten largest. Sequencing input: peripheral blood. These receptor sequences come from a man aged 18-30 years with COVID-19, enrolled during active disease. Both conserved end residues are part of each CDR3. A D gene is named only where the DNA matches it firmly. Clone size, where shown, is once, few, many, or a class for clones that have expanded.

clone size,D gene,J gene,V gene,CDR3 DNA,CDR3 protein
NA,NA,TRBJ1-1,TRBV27,TGTGCCAGCAGTTCGGGTAAGTCGCTGGCCACTGAAGCTTTCTTT,CASSSGKSLATEAFF
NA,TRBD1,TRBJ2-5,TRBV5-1,TGCGCCAGCAGCAGAGTCCGGGACAGCGCTCCCCGGGCACCGAAAGAGACCCAGTACTTC,CASSRVRDSAPRAPKETQYF
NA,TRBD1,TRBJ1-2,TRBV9,TGTGCCAGCAGCACAGGGACAGCGGCTATGGGCTACACCTTC,CASSTGTAAMGYTF
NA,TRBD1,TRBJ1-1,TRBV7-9,TGTGCCAGCAGCACATATCGACAGGGCACTGAAGCTTTCTTT,CASSTYRQGTEAFF
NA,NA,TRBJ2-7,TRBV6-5,TGTGCCAGCAGTTACGCACAGGGTTCTCCCTACGAGCAGTACTTC,CASSYAQGSPYEQYF
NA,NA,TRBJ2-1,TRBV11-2,TGTGCCAGCAGCTTTCGGGAGAACAATGAGCAGTTCTTC,CASSFRENNEQFF
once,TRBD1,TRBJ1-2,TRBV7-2,TGTGCCAGCAGCGCAAAGGGGGCGAGCTATGGCTACACCTTC,CASSAKGASYGYTF
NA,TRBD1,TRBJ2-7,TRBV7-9,TGTGCCAGCAGCCCACGACAGGGGGCGGGCGAGCAGTACTTC,CASSPRQGAGEQYF
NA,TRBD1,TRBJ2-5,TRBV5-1,TGCGCCAGCAGCCCACTGACAGGGGAGAGAGAGACCCAGTACTTC,CASSPLTGERETQYF
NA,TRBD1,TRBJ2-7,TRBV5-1,TGCGCCAGCAGTTTGCTCGGGACAGGGCCCAACGAGCAGTACTTC,CASSLLGTGPNEQYF
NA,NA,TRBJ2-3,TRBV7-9,TGTGCCAGCAGCTTTCTGACCCGGGACTCGGGAGATACGCAGTATTTT,CASSFLTRDSGDTQYF
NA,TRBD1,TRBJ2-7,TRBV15,TGTGCCACCAGCAGTACTACGACAGGGTCGGCCGAGCAGTACTTC,CATSSTTTGSAEQYF
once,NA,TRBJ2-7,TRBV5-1,TGCGCCAGCAGCTTGGGAGGGAACTACGAGCAGTACTTC,CASSLGGNYEQYF
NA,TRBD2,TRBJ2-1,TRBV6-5,TGTGCCAGCAGTTCCATAGCGGGAGGGACCAATGAGCAGTTCTTC,CASSSIAGGTNEQFF
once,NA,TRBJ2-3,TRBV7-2,TGTGCCAGCAGCTTAGCTGGGGCTGATCCAGATACGCAGTATTTT,CASSLAGADPDTQYF
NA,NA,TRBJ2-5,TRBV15,TGTGCCACCAGCAGAGCCCCAGTAGAGACCCAGTACTTC,CATSRAPVETQYF
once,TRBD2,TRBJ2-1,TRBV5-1,TGCGCCAGCAGCTTGGCCACAGCGGGACCCTACAATGAGCAGTTCTTC,CASSLATAGPYNEQFF
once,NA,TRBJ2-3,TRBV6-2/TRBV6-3,TGTGCCAGCAGTTACTCCCCAGTCACAGATACGCAGTATTTT,CASSYSPVTDTQYF
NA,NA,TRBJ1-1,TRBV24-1,TGTGCCACCAGTGATTCGTGGAGCACTGAAGCTTTCTTT,CATSDSWSTEAFF
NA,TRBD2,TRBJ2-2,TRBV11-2,TGTGCCAGCAGCTTAGGCCCCAGCGGGAGGGTCGGGGAGCTGTTTTTT,CASSLGPSGRVGELFF
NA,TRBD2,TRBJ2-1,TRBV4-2,TGTGCCAGCAGCCAAGGTTCAGGACTAGCGGGAGGTCATGAGCAGTTCTTC,CASSQGSGLAGGHEQFF
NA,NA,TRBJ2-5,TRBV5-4,TGTGCCAGCAGCCCCGATAGCGGACAAGAGACCCAGTACTTC,CASSPDSGQETQYF
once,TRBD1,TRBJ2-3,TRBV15,TGTGCCACCAGCAGAGGACAGGGAGCTAGCACAGATACGCAGTATTTT,CATSRGQGASTDTQYF
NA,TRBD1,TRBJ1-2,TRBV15,TGTGCCACCAGCAGAGAAGTGTATCTTGACAGGGAGGCCACCAGCTATGGCTACACCTTC,CATSREVYLDREATSYGYTF
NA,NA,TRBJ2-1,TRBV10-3,TGTGCCGGGGGACTTCGCTACAATGAGCAGTTCTTC,CAGGLRYNEQFF
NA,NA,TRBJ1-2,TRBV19,TGTGCCAGTAGTATTGGAGGGAACTATGGCTACACCTTC,CASSIGGNYGYTF
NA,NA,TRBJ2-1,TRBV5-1,TGCGCCAGCAGCTCAGGGCTGGGAGGCTACAATGAGCAGTTCTTC,CASSSGLGGYNEQFF
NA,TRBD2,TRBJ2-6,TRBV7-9,TGTGCCAGCAGCCATCTCCCTAGCGGGGGTCGCTCTGGGGCCAACGTCCTGACTTTC,CASSHLPSGGRSGANVLTF
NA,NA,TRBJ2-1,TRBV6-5,TGTGCCAGCAGAATAGCCGCCTCCGGTGCGCAGTTCTTC,CASRIAASGAQFF
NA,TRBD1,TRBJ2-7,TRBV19,TGTGCCAGTAGTATAGATGGACAGGTGGTAGGTTACGAGCAGTACTTC,CASSIDGQVVGYEQYF
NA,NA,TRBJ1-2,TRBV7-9,TGTGCCAGCAGCCAAGCGGGGGTAGTGGACTATGGCTACACCTTC,CASSQAGVVDYGYTF
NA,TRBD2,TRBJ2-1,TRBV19,TGTGCCAGTAGTGCAGCGGGAGGGCCGTACAATGAGCAGTTCTTC,CASSAAGGPYNEQFF
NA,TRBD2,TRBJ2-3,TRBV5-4,TGTGCCAGCAGGGGGACTAGCGGGAGTGCAGATACGCAGTATTTT,CASRGTSGSADTQYF
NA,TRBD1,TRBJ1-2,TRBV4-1,TGCGCCAGCAGCCATGAACCGGGACAGGGTAACTATGGCTACACCTTC,CASSHEPGQGNYGYTF
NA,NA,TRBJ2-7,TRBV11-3,TGTGCCAGCAGCTCGGGGTCGGTGGGAGGATCCTACGAGCAGTACTTC,CASSSGSVGGSYEQYF
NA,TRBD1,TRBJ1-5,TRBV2,TGTGCCAGCAGGGGTGGACAGGGGAACTTCAATCAGCCCCAGCATTTT,CASRGGQGNFNQPQHF
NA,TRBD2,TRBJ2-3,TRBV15,TGTGCCACCAGCAGAGATCGGAAGCGGGGTAGGGCAGATACGCAGTATTTT,CATSRDRKRGRADTQYF
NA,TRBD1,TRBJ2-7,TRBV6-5,TGTGCCAGCAGTTCCGACAGGGGGCCCTACGAGCAGTACTTC,CASSSDRGPYEQYF
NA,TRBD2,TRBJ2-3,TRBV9,TGTGCCAGCAGCCCCAGGGGACTAGCGGGAGCAGATACGCAGTATTTT,CASSPRGLAGADTQYF
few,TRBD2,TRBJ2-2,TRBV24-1,TGTGCCACCAGTGATTCGACTATTCCGGGAGGGCAGATGTTTTTT,CATSDSTIPGGQMFF
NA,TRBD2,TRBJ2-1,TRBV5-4,TGTGCCAGCAGCTTGGGTGGGACTAGCGATAATGAGCAGTTCTTC,CASSLGGTSDNEQFF
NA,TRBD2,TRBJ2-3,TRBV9,TGTGCCAGCAGCCCGACTAGCGCGATCACAGATACGCAGTATTTT,CASSPTSAITDTQYF
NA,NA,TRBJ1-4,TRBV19,TGTGCCAGTAGTATTACCCCCACCAGGGGAACTAATGAAAAACTGTTTTTT,CASSITPTRGTNEKLFF
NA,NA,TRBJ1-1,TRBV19,TGTGCCAGTAGTACGGGGAGCACCACTGAAGCTTTCTTT,CASSTGSTTEAFF